This T cell receptor (beta chain) was recovered during a study of T cell responses to AZD1222 COVID-19 vaccine. Study-wide results and limits: Reportedly, nearly half the spike-specific TCRs target unmutated variant regions. Repertoires were obtained solely post-peak T cell response. Among those given AZD1222, only 5 to 7 were seropositive at baseline.

Germline CDR1 reads SGHTA; CDR2 reads FQGNSA. The CDR3 spans 15 residues. V shed 5 bases, J shed 2 bases, and the junction held 5 bases outside the gene matches. With respect to this clone: Its matching antigen is unknown.

The protocol was immunoSEQ multiplex PCR, while the TCRdb copy is restricted to in-frame clones and leaves out a portion. Seen here are 85,000 or so clones, 85% to 90% observed once, and the top ten hold around 6%. This TCR was recovered from an adult in good health. The material sequenced was peripheral blood, taken on day 0 of AZD1222 vaccination. The rearrangement uses TRBV7-2 and TRBJ2-1, with 8 bases identical to TRBD2. CDR3 in DNA: TGTGCCAGCAGCACTGGCGGGGGGACCTACAATGAGCAGTTCTTC. Its protein is CASSTGGGTYNEQFF.